Listed below are T cell receptor beta chains from one sample, sequenced in a study of naive and memory T cell subsets. TCRdb called the UMI-ligation and nested PCR reads again in MiXCR, with one record for every CDR3 protein. Of 8,000 or so distinct CDR3 sequences detected, approximately 30% appear once; the ten largest clones hold approximately 50%. The sample was CD8+ TEMRA cells from blood. These receptors were collected from a human donor in good health. Each CDR3 is given with its conserved first and last residue. The D gene is left open where the match is weak. Only part of the rows carry a size: once, few, many, or a class if the clone is expanded.

>.|.|TRBJ2-1|TRBV5-6
CASSEPSSYNEQFF
TGTGCCAGCAGCGAGCCAAGCTCCTACAATGAGCAGTTCTTC
>.|.|TRBJ2-7|TRBV4-3
CASSQGRTGMGYEQYF
TGCGCCAGCAGCCAAGGCCGGACTGGCATGGGGTACGAGCAGTACTTC
>.|few|TRBJ2-1|TRBV3-1
CASSHLTYNEQFF
TGTGCCAGCAGCCATCTCACCTACAATGAGCAGTTCTTC
>TRBD2|.|TRBJ2-3|TRBV11-3
CASSPGLVGTQYF
TGTGCCAGCAGCCCCGGACTAGTTGGTACGCAGTATTTT
>TRBD2|.|TRBJ2-3|TRBV12-5
CASASSQGTSGRTDTQYF
TGTGCTAGTGCCTCATCCCAGGGGACTAGCGGGAGAACAGATACGCAGTATTTT
>TRBD1|.|TRBJ1-1|TRBV7-3
CASSSTTGRVSEAFF
TGTGCCAGCAGCTCCACGACAGGGCGGGTTTCTGAAGCTTTCTTT
>.|few|TRBJ1-1|TRBV13
CASSPRGRNTEAFF
TGTGCCAGCAGCCCTAGGGGGAGGAACACTGAAGCTTTCTTT
>.|many|TRBJ2-5|TRBV14
CASSSYGGETQYF
TGTGCCAGCAGCTCGTACGGGGGAGAGACCCAGTACTTC
>.|.|TRBJ1-5|TRBV30
CAWSEGRGDQPQHF
TGTGCCTGGAGCGAGGGCCGGGGAGATCAGCCCCAGCATTTT
>TRBD2|few|TRBJ2-3|TRBV12-3/TRBV12-4
CASTSGGDTQYF
TGTGCCAGTACTAGCGGGGGCGATACGCAGTATTTT
>TRBD1|.|TRBJ2-1|TRBV6-1
CASSLDRPYYNEQFF
TGTGCCAGCAGTCTGGACAGGCCCTACTACAATGAGCAGTTCTTC
>TRBD1|few|TRBJ1-1|TRBV7-9
CASSLAGQEGTEAFF
TGTGCCAGCAGCTTAGCCGGACAGGAGGGCACTGAAGCTTTCTTT
>.|few|TRBJ1-1|TRBV14
CASSQAGGLNTEAFF
TGTGCCAGCAGCCAAGCGGGCGGCCTGAACACTGAAGCTTTCTTT
>.|few|TRBJ2-3|TRBV12-3/TRBV12-4
CASSARLEEDTDTQYF
TGTGCCAGCAGCGCGCGGCTAGAGGAGGACACAGATACGCAGTATTTT
>TRBD2|few|TRBJ2-2|TRBV7-6
CASSSGYAGGTGELFF
TGTGCCAGCAGTTCCGGCTATGCGGGAGGCACCGGGGAGCTGTTTTTT
>.|.|TRBJ2-2|TRBV27
CASSPDYLFGAGELFF
TGTGCCAGCAGCCCTGACTATTTATTTGGGGCCGGGGAGCTGTTTTTT
>.|.|TRBJ1-6|TRBV15
CATSRGAGSYNSPLHF
TGTGCCACCAGCAGAGGTGCGGGGTCCTATAATTCACCCCTCCACTTT
>.|.|TRBJ2-1|TRBV28
CASSFVQNEQFF
TGTGCCAGCAGTTTTGTACAAAATGAGCAGTTCTTC
>.|.|TRBJ2-1|TRBV24-1
CATSLQGNEQFF
TGTGCCACCAGTCTCCAGGGCAATGAGCAGTTCTTC
>.|.|TRBJ1-6|TRBV4-2
CASSQTAESSYNSPLHF
TGTGCCAGCAGCCAAACCGCAGAGAGCTCCTATAATTCACCCCTCCACTTT
>.|.|TRBJ2-7|TRBV23-1
CASTSDGTPIEEQYF
TGCGCCAGCACCTCAGATGGGACTCCTATTGAAGAGCAGTACTTC
>.|.|TRBJ2-5|TRBV27
CAVLGPWGETQYF
TGTGCCGTCCTGGGGCCCTGGGGAGAGACCCAGTACTTC
>TRBD1|.|TRBJ2-1|TRBV29-1
CSLRDSSYNEQFF
TGCAGCCTCCGGGACAGCTCCTACAATGAGCAGTTCTTC
>TRBD1|few|TRBJ2-7|TRBV4-3
CASSQNRDREAYEQYF
TGCGCCAGCAGCCAAAACCGGGACAGGGAGGCCTACGAGCAGTACTTC
>.|.|TRBJ2-5|TRBV5-4
CASSFLDGEETQYF
TGTGCCAGCAGCTTTTTGGACGGGGAAGAGACCCAGTACTTC
>.|.|TRBJ2-5|TRBV11-3
CASRPGLPQETQYF
TGTGCCAGCAGGCCGGGTCTCCCCCAAGAGACCCAGTACTTC
>.|.|TRBJ2-6|TRBV12-3/TRBV12-4
CASSFSGAGANVLTF
TGTGCCAGCAGTTTTTCAGGGGCTGGGGCCAACGTCCTGACTTTC
>.|few|TRBJ1-1|TRBV29-1
CSVEWVYAEAFF
TGCAGCGTTGAATGGGTATACGCTGAAGCTTTCTTT
>TRBD2|.|TRBJ2-1|TRBV7-6
CASSPGLAGTWEQFF
TGTGCCAGCAGCCCCGGACTAGCGGGAACTTGGGAGCAGTTCTTC
>.|.|TRBJ1-5|TRBV6-2/TRBV6-3
CASSYSRVDQPQHF
TGTGCCAGCAGTTACTCCAGGGTCGATCAGCCCCAGCATTTT
>TRBD2|few|TRBJ2-1|TRBV12-3/TRBV12-4
CASSLAGGLTDEQFF
TGTGCCAGCAGTCTAGCGGGAGGGTTGACTGATGAGCAGTTCTTC
>.|few|TRBJ2-3|TRBV21-1
CARNTGGVAVTQYF
TGTGCCAGGAACACCGGGGGTGTCGCGGTTACGCAGTATTTT
>.|.|TRBJ2-2|TRBV20-1
CSAKRTGELFF
TGCAGTGCTAAACGAACCGGGGAGCTGTTTTTT
>TRBD1|few|TRBJ1-1|TRBV20-1
CSARELDREVSEAFF
TGCAGTGCTAGAGAGCTGGACAGGGAAGTGTCGGAAGCTTTCTTT
>.|medium-sized|TRBJ2-1|TRBV20-1
CSASGSGDNEQFF
TGCAGTGCTAGTGGGAGCGGAGACAATGAGCAGTTCTTC
>.|.|TRBJ1-1|TRBV4-2
CVSSPGTLNTEAFF
TGTGTCAGCAGCCCAGGGACACTGAACACTGAAGCTTTCTTT
>.|.|TRBJ2-3|TRBV13
CASSLVGGGTDTQYF
TGTGCCAGCAGCTTAGTCGGCGGGGGCACAGATACGCAGTATTTT
>TRBD2|.|TRBJ2-1|TRBV6-1
CASSEAAGAHNEQFF
TGTGCCAGCAGTGAAGCAGCGGGAGCCCACAATGAGCAGTTCTTC
>.|few|TRBJ2-7|TRBV4-2
CASSQNEGGFYEQYF
TGTGCCAGCAGCCAAAATGAGGGAGGATTCTACGAGCAGTACTTC
>TRBD2|.|TRBJ2-1|TRBV7-9
CASSPGLAGTNEQFF
TGTGCCAGCAGCCCCGGACTAGCGGGGACTAATGAGCAGTTCTTC
>TRBD2|.|TRBJ2-1|TRBV12-3/TRBV12-4
CASSPERGEYNEQFF
TGTGCCAGCAGTCCCGAGCGGGGGGAATACAATGAGCAGTTCTTC
>.|few|TRBJ2-6|TRBV20-1
CSASQGPNSGANVLTF
TGCAGTGCTAGCCAGGGCCCAAACTCTGGGGCCAACGTCCTGACTTTC
>TRBD1|.|TRBJ1-5|TRBV6-2/TRBV6-3
CGCRGQELNQPQHF
TGTGGATGCCGCGGACAGGAGCTCAATCAGCCCCAGCATTTT
>.|.|TRBJ2-5|TRBV7-8
CASSFAPRQRKETQYF
TGTGCCAGCAGCTTTGCTCCCCGGCAGAGGAAAGAGACCCAGTACTTC
>.|few|TRBJ2-7|TRBV19
CASRGVDSYEQYF
TGTGCCAGTAGGGGAGTTGACTCCTACGAGCAGTACTTC
>.|few|TRBJ2-7|TRBV2
CASTPTEDDEQYF
TGTGCCAGCACCCCCACAGAGGATGACGAGCAGTACTTC
>TRBD1|.|TRBJ2-3|TRBV4-1
CASRSSRQGEGDTQYF
TGCGCCAGCAGAAGTTCTAGACAGGGTGAAGGGGATACGCAGTATTTT
>.|.|TRBJ2-7|TRBV27
CASSTGYEQYF
TGTGCCAGCAGTACTGGATACGAGCAGTACTTC
>TRBD1|.|TRBJ2-2|TRBV20-1
CSARAGQGTGVDTGELFF
TGCAGTGCTAGAGCGGGACAGGGGACCGGGGTGGACACCGGGGAGCTGTTTTTT
>.|.|TRBJ1-1|TRBV27
CASSSGTMNTEAFF
TGTGCCAGCAGTTCAGGGACGATGAACACTGAAGCTTTCTTT
>TRBD2|.|TRBJ2-1|TRBV5-1
CASSLGTSSYNEQFF
TGCGCCAGCAGCTTGGGGACTAGCTCCTACAATGAGCAGTTCTTC
>.|.|TRBJ2-1|TRBV19
CASSIVTDSSYNEQFF
TGTGCCAGTAGTATTGTTACAGACAGCTCCTACAATGAGCAGTTCTTC
>.|.|TRBJ1-1|TRBV6-2/TRBV6-3
CASSYSQGPEALF
TGTGCCAGCAGTTACTCGCAGGGTCCCGAAGCTTTGTTT
>.|few|TRBJ1-2|TRBV7-8
CASSLGGVTPKEGYTF
TGTGCCAGCAGCTTAGGTGGCGTGACACCCAAAGAGGGCTACACCTTC
>TRBD2|medium-sized|TRBJ2-3|TRBV2
CASSSGTSSTDTQYF
TGTGCCAGCAGTTCCGGGACTAGCAGCACAGATACGCAGTATTTT
>.|few|TRBJ2-7|TRBV13
CASSEDRVLSAEQYF
TGTGCCAGCAGCGAGGACAGAGTCCTGTCTGCCGAGCAGTACTTC
>.|many|TRBJ2-3|TRBV27
CASSSPYRQQSTDTQYF
TGTGCCAGCAGTTCCCCCTACCGACAGCAAAGCACAGATACGCAGTATTTT
>.|few|TRBJ1-5|TRBV28
CASSSARHQPQHF
TGTGCCAGCAGTTCCGCGAGGCATCAGCCCCAGCATTTT
>TRBD2|.|TRBJ2-3|TRBV24-1
CATSDSGLAGILDTQYF
TGTGCCACCAGTGACTCCGGACTAGCGGGAATCTTAGATACGCAGTATTTT